This TCR beta chain was retrieved from a study of siplizumab effects on memory and regulatory T cells. Study conclusions and caveats: Unstimulated naive T cells seemed to show more diversity than memory cells did, and they also seemed to be among the major contributors to the alloresponse. Fewer alloreactive sequences mapped to unstimulated CD4+ memory cells under siplizumab.

With respect to this clone: Its antigen is not identified.

CDR3 size: 13 residues. Germline V lookup: CDR1 SEHNR, CDR2 FQNEAQ (reference sequence). V was clipped by 1 base and J by 7 bases; unmatched bases: 3. Generated by immunoSEQ multiplex PCR, the TCRdb table keeps only in-frame clones and is missing some. This sample has approximately 68,000 clones, with less than 95% found just once. The sequenced material came from CD8+ T cells sorted from blood. The clonotype was recovered from a human donor in good health. The chain carries TRBV7-9 and TRBJ1-1, with 7 positions matching TRBD1. The DNA for the CDR3 is TGTGCCAGCAGCTTAGGAGGGACAGTTGAAGCTTTCTTT. This sequence encodes CASSLGGTVEAFF.